Listed below are T cell receptor beta chains from one sample, sequenced in a study. TCRdb called the 5' RACE reads again in MiXCR, with one record for every CDR3 protein. The table includes over 45,000 distinct CDR3 sequences, more than 25% detected once. The sample was tumor-infiltrating Tregs sorted from the breast tumor. Source of these receptors: a female donor with breast cancer. Each CDR3 is given with its conserved first and last residue. The D gene is left open where the match is weak. A clone size is listed for some rows: how often the clone was seen (once, few, many), or a class if it is expanded.

clone_size | j_call | v_call | d_call | cdr3_nt | cdr3_aa
few | TRBJ1-5 | TRBV20-1 | - | TGCAGTGCTAGAGCAGGGTTGGATCAGCCCCAGCATTTT | CSARAGLDQPQHF
- | TRBJ1-1 | TRBV5-1 | - | TGCGCCAGCAGCCCGGTAGCGTCGGGGAACACTGAAGCTTTCTTT | CASSPVASGNTEAFF
- | TRBJ2-5 | TRBV7-6 | - | TGTGCCAGCAGTCGGAGGGGGGAGACCCAGTACTTC | CASSRRGETQYF
many | TRBJ1-6 | TRBV29-1 | - | TGCAGCGCCCGAGACAGGTTTAATTCACCCCTCCACTTT | CSARDRFNSPLHF
many | TRBJ2-1 | TRBV7-3 | - | TGTGCCAGCAGCTTAAATCCGACAGTTAACAATGAGCAGTTCTTC | CASSLNPTVNNEQFF
- | TRBJ2-5 | TRBV6-5 | TRBD1 | TGTGCCGGCAGTCTTACAGGGGCAACCCAAGAGACCCAGTACTTC | CAGSLTGATQETQYF
few | TRBJ2-7 | TRBV5-1 | TRBD2 | TGCGCCAGCAGCGCGGGACTAGCGGGAGGGCCGGTGGTCGAGCAGTACTTC | CASSAGLAGGPVVEQYF
many | TRBJ2-7 | TRBV20-1 | TRBD2 | TGCAGTGCCGCCGGACTAGCGGGTAAAACCTACGAGCAGTACTTC | CSAAGLAGKTYEQYF
- | TRBJ1-2 | TRBV9 | - | TGTGCCAGCAACCACAGACAGGACTATGGCTACACCTTC | CASNHRQDYGYTF
many | TRBJ2-5 | TRBV29-1 | TRBD1 | TGCAGCGTTGAAGTGACGGGACAGCCACAAGAGACCCAGTACTTC | CSVEVTGQPQETQYF
- | TRBJ1-5 | TRBV21-1 | - | TGTGCCAGCAGCAAAGCGAGGGGACAGGGGGGCCAGCCCCAGCATTTT | CASSKARGQGGQPQHF
- | TRBJ1-3 | TRBV12-3/TRBV12-4 | - | TGTGCCAGCAGGGCCTCTGGAAACACCATATATTTT | CASRASGNTIYF
- | TRBJ1-1 | TRBV10-1 | - | TGCGCCAGCAGTGCCGGGGTCGGGGGCACTGAAGCTTTCTTT | CASSAGVGGTEAFF
- | TRBJ2-3 | TRBV5-1 | TRBD1 | TGCGCCAGCAGGAAAACAGGGGGACCCGCAGATACGCAGTATTTT | CASRKTGGPADTQYF
few | TRBJ1-2 | TRBV5-1 | TRBD1 | TGCGCCAGCAGCTTGGCAGGGGCAGGGGGCGTTAACTATGGCTACACCTTC | CASSLAGAGGVNYGYTF
- | TRBJ2-3 | TRBV5-4 | TRBD2 | TGTGCCAACAGCTTGTATTTGTCGGGGGGGCCGGATACGCAGTATTTT | CANSLYLSGGPDTQYF
- | TRBJ1-1 | TRBV5-5 | - | TGTGCCAGCAGCCCCGTAAGGGCCATGAACACTGAAGCTTTCTTT | CASSPVRAMNTEAFF
once | TRBJ2-2 | TRBV12-3/TRBV12-4 | TRBD2 | TGTGCCAGCAGCCCTAGCGGATCGAACACCGGGGAGCTGTTTTTT | CASSPSGSNTGELFF
- | TRBJ1-1 | TRBV5-1 | - | TGCGCCAGCAGCTTGGCCGGGGGGATGAACACTGAAGCTTTCTTT | CASSLAGGMNTEAFF
few | TRBJ2-1 | TRBV25-1 | - | TGTGCCAGCAGTGATGGTTTCGTGACTCCTCAGTTCTTC | CASSDGFVTPQFF
few | TRBJ2-1 | TRBV6-4 | TRBD2 | TGTGCCAGCAGTTCTCTAGCGGGAGTCTCCAATGAGCAGTTCTTC | CASSSLAGVSNEQFF
- | TRBJ2-7 | TRBV5-4 | - | TGTGCCAGCAGTTCCGGGACTGACTCCTACGAGCAGTACTTC | CASSSGTDSYEQYF
- | TRBJ2-7 | TRBV20-1 | - | TGCAGTGCTAGACTCCCCGGCCTTGGTGGCGAGCAGTACTTC | CSARLPGLGGEQYF
- | TRBJ2-3 | TRBV5-5 | - | TGTGCCAGCAGCGGGAGGAGCCGGAGCACAGATACGCAGTATTTT | CASSGRSRSTDTQYF
- | TRBJ2-7 | TRBV20-1 | TRBD1 | TGCAGTGCCCTCCCCCGGGACAGGGACCACGAGCAGTACTTC | CSALPRDRDHEQYF
- | TRBJ2-1 | TRBV3-1 | TRBD2 | TGTGCCAGCAGCCATTCCATCGGCGGGGGGCTTGAGCAGTTCTTC | CASSHSIGGGLEQFF
many | TRBJ1-1 | TRBV6-5 | - | TGTGCCAGCAGTTACTTCCCGGACAGCAGTGGGAACACTGAAGCTTTCTTT | CASSYFPDSSGNTEAFF
- | TRBJ2-5 | TRBV18 | - | TGTGCCAGCTCCCAGGGCAGCCAAGAGACCCAGTACTTC | CASSQGSQETQYF
- | TRBJ2-4 | TRBV7-2 | TRBD2 | TGTGCCAGCAGCTCCGGAGCGGGGGGCTGGGACATTCAGTACTTC | CASSSGAGGWDIQYF